This T cell receptor beta chain stems from a study of cytomegalovirus exposure and HLA in healthy donors. Germline V gene sequence: CDR1 ENHRY, CDR2 SYGVKD. The CDR3 spans 16 residues. Trimming took 2 bases from V and 11 from J, leaving 22 bases between them. PCR used 60 Vbeta primers and 13 Jbeta primers. The assay was immunoSEQ multiplex PCR, and TCRdb's table has in-frame clones only and misses some. Of 130,000 or so clones listed, around 65% are singletons. This clone has only a few counts. The V and J genes are TRBV10-3 and TRBJ1-5, with unresolved D. Sequences were obtained from PBMCs. This TCR was sampled from a man between 18 and 35 years old in good health and CMV-seronegative. The CDR3 region has the DNA TGTGCCATCAGTGAGGTATTTACCGGTGCCCACAGAACCCAGCATTTT. Translated, it gives CAISEVFTGAHRTQHF.